Below are 3 T cell receptor beta chains sequenced from a single sample in a study of T cell changes during pregnancy in multiple sclerosis. Sequencing used immunoSEQ multiplex PCR; TCRdb keeps in-frame clones, though not all of them. The sample lists some 37,000 clones, about 91% occurring once. This specimen consisted of CD4+ T cells from peripheral blood mononuclear cells, obtained before pregnancy. These receptors originate from a female donor with multiple sclerosis, enrolled in a pregnancy study.

Points on this clone: The CDR3 does not close with the conserved phenylalanine or tryptophan, likely indicating a read error. The rearrangement links TRBV6-1 to TRBJ1-5, with 8 positions matching TRBD1. With 8 bases clipped from V and 6 bases from J, the junction kept 12 bases outside the gene matches. Germline V CDR1 and CDR2: MNHNS, SASEGT. The CDR3 extends over 15 amino acids. The CDR3 here is CASGRAGGFGQPQHS. CDR3 DNA sequence: TGTGCCAGCGGCCGGGCAGGGGGCTTCGGTCAGCCCCAGCATTCT.

This chain uses TRBV11-3 with TRBJ1-1; D gene uncertain. V was shortened by 3 bases and J by 8 bases, with 10 bases between the two germline ends. CDR3 length: 12 amino acids. Germline V CDR1 and CDR2: SGHNT, YENEEA. CDR3 protein: CASSFRGGEAFF. CDR3 sequence (DNA): TGTGCCAGCAGCTTTCGGGGAGGGGAAGCTTTCTTT.

The chain combines TRBV5-1 with TRBJ1-4; no reliable D call. CDR1 is SGHRS, CDR2 YFSETQ, per germline. The CDR3 extends over 15 amino acids. V lost 0 bases and J lost 0, with 6 bases in between. The CDR3 sequence is CASSLAGPTNEKLFF. The CDR3 bases are TGCGCCAGCAGCTTGGCCGGTCCAACTAATGAAAAACTGTTTTTT.